This T cell receptor beta chain was recovered during a study of CD8+ T cells in alopecia areata. Study outcomes and limitations: For lesional scalp, especially alopecia totalis/universalis, clonality was higher than in normal scalp.

CDR1 is SGHNT, CDR2 YYREEE, per germline (reference sequence). The CDR3 has 17 amino acids. Between the trimmed V and J ends, which lost 3 bases and 1 base, there was a span of 14 bases. It was from PBMCs that CD4+ and CD8+ T cells were sorted. Extraction and reverse transcription of RNA yielded cDNA as the sequencing template. Libraries were prepared by immunoSEQ multiplex PCR; TCRdb keeps only in-frame clonotypes and omits some of them. The sample includes more than 90,000 clones, about 61% of them seen just once. A word on this clone: Antigen: not known.

Material: CD4+ T cells sorted from blood. This receptor was obtained from a human donor in good health. The V call is TRBV5-4, the J call TRBJ2-6; D ambiguous. CDR3 region: CASSSPFGWSGANVLTF. As DNA, the CDR3 is TGTGCCAGCAGCTCTCCATTCGGGTGGTCTGGGGCCAACGTCCTGACTTTC.